One and the same sample provided the 32 T cell receptor beta chains below, sequenced in a study of blood T cell repertoires in COVID-19. Assay used: immunoSEQ multiplex PCR; TCRdb lists only in-frame clones, some missing. Of some 220,000 clones in the sample, 84% were seen once. The sequencing sample was made of peripheral blood. These receptors all come from a man in his forties or fifties with acute or convalescent COVID-19.

This clone has just one count. The gene calls are TRBV19 and TRBJ1-6; possible D gene TRBD1, 6 bases. The CDR3 totals 14 residues. Deletions cut 8 bases from V and 2 bases from J, with 10 bases between. Germline V CDR1 and CDR2: LNHDA, SQIVND (reference sequence). Here the CDR3 DNA reads TGTGCCAGTGATGGGGGCCCCTATAATTCACCCCTCCACTTT. Amino acids: CASDGGPYNSPLHF.

This clone showed up just once. This chain links TRBV6-2 or TRBV6-3 with TRBJ2-1; 7 bases are a match to TRBD2. Germline values: CDR1 MNHEY, CDR2 SVGEGT. The ends lost 6 bases at V and 9 bases at J; junction bases unmatched: 23. This CDR3 region has 18 residues. CDR3 amino acids: CASSPLEAQSSGEAEQFF. The CDR3 DNA reads TGTGCCAGCAGCCCCTTGGAGGCCCAGTCCAGCGGGGAGGCTGAGCAGTTCTTC.

This sequence joins TRBV12-5 and TRBJ2-2, with 7 bases aligning to TRBD2. After removal of 6 bases from V and 5 bases from J, the junction contained 9 bases not matched to a gene. This CDR3 is built from 15 residues. Germline V gene data show CDR1 as LGHNT and CDR2 as FRNRAP. This CDR3 reads CASGPTGGYTGELFF. DNA of the CDR3: TGTGCTAGTGGGCCTACCGGGGGGTATACCGGGGAGCTGTTTTTT.

This chain uses TRBV30 with TRBJ2-2, with D unresolved. CDR3 length equals 14 residues. Trimming stripped 5 bases from V and 6 bases from J, with 16 bases between. CDR1 is GTSNPN and CDR2 is SVGIG in the germline V gene (reference sequence). The CDR3 sequence: CAWLPGDWPGELFF. The CDR3 DNA is TGTGCCTGGCTCCCTGGAGACTGGCCCGGGGAGCTGTTTTTT.

This chain links TRBV3-1 (or the pseudogene TRBV3-2) with TRBJ2-1; the match to TRBD1 covers 7 bases. This CDR3 region has 15 residues. Trimming cost V 2 bases and J 7 bases; bases outside gene matches: 8. Per the germline V gene, CDR1 is LGHDT and CDR2 is YNNKEL (reference sequence). CDR3: CASSQPGTALNEQFF. Written as DNA, the CDR3 is TGTGCCAGCAGCCAACCTGGGACAGCTTTGAATGAGCAGTTCTTC.

The V call is TRBV6-5, the J call TRBJ1-2; no firm D call. With 0 bases removed from V and 5 bases from J, the gap between germline ends came to 13 bases. This CDR3 spans 15 amino acids. In germline, CDR1 is MNHEY, CDR2 SVGAGI. CDR3 DNA sequence: TGTGCCAGCAGTTACTCGTCTCAGGCCCCATATGGCTACACCTTC. Encoded protein: CASSYSSQAPYGYTF.

J is TRBJ1-3 and V is TRBV6-1; TRBD1 aligns across 9 bases. The V and J ends lost 0 bases and 4 bases, in that order; junction bases with no gene match: 4. Looked up from germline, CDR1 is MNHNS and CDR2 is SASEGT. This CDR3 contains 16 residues. In nucleotides, the CDR3 is TGTGCCAGCAGTGAAGCCGGGACAGGGCACGGAAACACCATATATTTT. Its protein is CASSEAGTGHGNTIYF.

The chain links TRBV6-5 to TRBJ1-2, with no clear D. Trimming removed 0 bases at V and 7 bases at J, with 9 bases between. Germline assignment: CDR1 MNHEY and CDR2 SVGAGI. The CDR3 loop spans 13 amino acids. CDR3 amino acids: CASSYSRGGGYTF. The CDR3 DNA reads TGTGCCAGCAGTTACTCGCGAGGAGGTGGCTACACCTTC.

The chain uses TRBV28 and TRBJ2-7; 14 bases fit TRBD2. The ends lost 4 bases at V and 2 bases at J; junction bases unmatched: 4. Germline loops: CDR1 MDHEN, CDR2 SYDVKM. The CDR3 has 16 residues. CDR3 amino acids: CASSWATSGRAYEQYF. For the CDR3, the DNA is TGTGCCAGCAGTTGGGCGACTAGCGGGAGGGCCTACGAGCAGTACTTC. Full variable domain (rest looked up from reference TRBV28 and TRBJ2-7): DVKVTQSSRYLVKRTGEKVFLECVQDMDHENMFWYRQDPGLGLRLIYFSYDVKMKEKGDIPEGYSVSREKKERFSLILESASTNQTSMYLCASSWATSGRAYEQYFGPGTRLTVT.

The rearrangement links TRBV5-4 to TRBJ2-2; 7 bases line up with TRBD1. The V gene's germline CDR1 is SGHNT and CDR2 YYREEE (reference sequence). J gave up 6 bases and V 0 bases, and 8 bases lay outside the gene matches. The CDR3 contains 16 residues. In DNA form, the CDR3 reads TGTGCCAGCAGCTTGGGGAGAGGGGGCTCGGCCGGGGAGCTGTTTTTT. It translates to CASSLGRGGSAGELFF.

A few counts support this clone. This CDR3 is CASSLATDYGYTF. The CDR3 DNA is TGTGCCAGCAGCTTAGCAACAGACTATGGCTACACCTTC. J is TRBJ1-2 and V is TRBV7-9, with D unclear. Germline CDR1 SEHNR, CDR2 FQNEAQ (reference sequence). The CDR3 totals 13 residues. V lost 0 bases and J 3 bases, leaving 5 bases between the germline ends.

This clone was observed a single time. The rearrangement links TRBV7-3 to TRBJ2-7; the match to TRBD2 covers 14 bases. The J segment lost 7 bases and the V segment lost 5 bases, leaving 4 bases of the junction unmatched. Germline V gives CDR1 SGHTA, CDR2 FQGTGA. The CDR3 totals 14 residues. CDR3 sequence reads: CASSPGLAGGEQYF. CDR3 nucleotide sequence: TGTGCCAGCAGCCCCGGACTAGCGGGGGGTGAGCAGTACTTC.

The rearrangement uses TRBV6-5 and TRBJ1-5, with 7 bases identical to TRBD1. Germline CDR1 reads MNHEY; CDR2 reads SVGAGI. The CDR3 is made up of 14 amino acids. V lost 5 bases to trimming and J lost 7 bases; unmatched junction nucleotides: 8. The CDR3 spells CASSQQGRGQPQHF. The CDR3 bases are TGTGCCAGCAGTCAACAGGGGAGAGGGCAGCCCCAGCATTTT.

This clone was found once. This chain links TRBV6-5 with TRBJ1-2; 9 bases fit TRBD1. V was pared by 6 bases and J by 7 bases, with 9 bases of the junction left unmatched. This CDR3 has 14 residues. The V gene's germline CDR1 is MNHEY and CDR2 SVGAGI. DNA of the CDR3: TGTGCCAGCAGGGTACAGGGGGCTAAACTTGGCTACACCTTC. This translates into CASRVQGAKLGYTF.

This clone has only a few counts. The chain has TRBV24-1 and TRBJ2-7; TRBD2 might be the D (5 bases). Germline V gene lookup returns CDR1 KGHDR and CDR2 SFDVKD. The CDR3 runs 17 residues. V was shortened by 2 bases and J by 2 bases, with 18 bases between the two germline ends. Here the CDR3 DNA reads TGTGCCACCAGTGATTCTCCCCGAGGGTCCCTTCCCTACGAGCAGTACTTC. Its protein is CATSDSPRGSLPYEQYF.

This clone was seen a single time. J is TRBJ1-1 and V is TRBV6-5; 7 bases map to TRBD1. Germline CDR1 reads MNHEY; CDR2 reads SVGAGI. CDR3 length equals 15 residues. The junction had 11 bases not matched to a gene; V was cut back by 6 bases and J by 4 bases. The CDR3 here is CASSDLGGALTEAFF. Written as DNA, the CDR3 is TGTGCCAGCAGCGATCTAGGGGGCGCACTCACTGAAGCTTTCTTT.

This sequence joins TRBV19 and TRBJ1-5; D remains ambiguous. The V gene's germline CDR1 is LNHDA and CDR2 SQIVND (reference sequence). The CDR3 extends over 13 amino acids. Between the trimmed V and J ends, which lost 4 bases and 7 bases, there was a span of 11 bases. CDR3 bases: TGTGCCAGTAGTAAGACAAGAGGGCAGCCCCAGCATTTT. Translated, it gives CASSKTRGQPQHF.

This clone was detected once. The chain recombines TRBV6-5 with TRBJ2-1, with TRBD2 identical over 10 bases. The CDR3 is 14 amino acids. V lost 6 bases to trimming and J lost 9 bases; unmatched junction nucleotides: 8. Germline assignment: CDR1 MNHEY and CDR2 SVGAGI. CDR3 DNA: TGTGCCAGCAGAGGAGCGGGAGGGCCGGGTGAGCAGTTCTTC. Translation gives CASRGAGGPGEQFF.

J is TRBJ2-7 and V is TRBV28; 14 nucleotides match TRBD2. The CDR3 is 16 residues long. V lost 3 bases and J lost 3; bases outside the gene matches: 4. CDR1 is MDHEN and CDR2 is SYDVKM in the germline V gene. DNA of the CDR3: TGTGCCAGCAGTTTGTCCGGGACTAGCGGGAGCTACGAGCAGTACTTC. Translated: CASSLSGTSGSYEQYF.

The chain employs TRBV11-3 and TRBJ1-1; the D is unclear. V was clipped by 3 bases and J by 0 bases, with 11 bases between them. Germline V gives CDR1 SGHNT, CDR2 YENEEA. The CDR3 length is 15 residues. CDR3 sequence: CASSLSGSLNTEAFF. CDR3 bases: TGTGCCAGCAGCTTGTCCGGGAGCTTGAACACTGAAGCTTTCTTT.

The chain employs TRBV27 and TRBJ1-5; tentatively, D is TRBD1 (5 bases). V was pared by 6 bases and J by 3 bases, with 15 bases between. Looked up from germline, CDR1 is MNHEY and CDR2 is SMNVEV (reference sequence). This CDR3 spans 15 amino acids. CDR3 protein: CASSPDRGINQPQHF. The CDR3 DNA reads TGTGCCAGCAGCCCTGACCGGGGGATCAATCAGCCCCAGCATTTT.

The V and J genes are TRBV27 and TRBJ1-1; no reliable D call. The ends were cut back, 3 bases at V and 1 base at J, with 6 bases in the middle. The germline V gene encodes CDR1 MNHEY and CDR2 SMNVEV (reference sequence). The CDR3 covers 13 residues. The DNA of the CDR3 is TGTGCCAGCAGTTTTTCACAGAACACTGAAGCTTTCTTT. This translates into CASSFSQNTEAFF.

The rearrangement joins TRBV29-1 to TRBJ2-1; 9 bases match TRBD2. The CDR3 is 13 residues long. J lost 10 bases, V lost 4 bases, and 8 bases had no gene match. From germline, CDR1 is SQVTM and CDR2 ANQGSEA. The DNA for the CDR3 is TGCAGCGTTGCTTTAGCGGGAGCAAGAGAGCAGTTCTTC. Its translation: CSVALAGAREQFF.

The J gene is TRBJ2-3, the V gene TRBV28, with D perhaps matching TRBD2 (6 bases). This CDR3 is 17 amino acids long. V was clipped by 6 bases and J by 7 bases, with 26 bases between them. Germline CDR1 and CDR2: MDHEN and SYDVKM. This CDR3 reads CASSSPPRGVDSNTQYF. DNA for the CDR3: TGTGCCAGCAGCTCCCCCCCGCGCGGGGTTGACTCAAATACGCAGTATTTT.

The chain is built from TRBV3-1 (or the pseudogene TRBV3-2) and TRBJ1-5, with 7 bases identical to TRBD1. V lost 4 bases and J lost 6; bases outside the gene matches: 9. Germline values: CDR1 LGHDT, CDR2 YNNKEL (reference sequence). The CDR3 extends over 15 amino acids. CDR3 nucleotide sequence: TGTGCCAGCAGCCCAGGGACAGACCGGGGTCAGCCCCAGCATTTT. Translating it yields CASSPGTDRGQPQHF.

The chain has TRBV19 and TRBJ1-3; D remains ambiguous. Germline lookup yields CDR1 LNHDA and CDR2 SQIVND (reference sequence). V lost 7 bases and J 0 bases, leaving 10 bases between the germline ends. There are 14 residues in the CDR3. As DNA, the CDR3 is TGTGCCAGTACCAGTCCCTCCTCTGGAAACACCATATATTTT. It translates to CASTSPSSGNTIYF.

This chain uses TRBV19 with TRBJ2-2; 8 bases fit TRBD1. The V segment lost 9 bases and the J segment 4 bases; nucleotides outside the gene matches: 7. The length of the CDR3 is 14 residues. Germline V gene data show CDR1 as LNHDA and CDR2 as SQIVND (reference sequence). CDR3 region: CASTDRGGTGELFF. As DNA, the CDR3 is TGTGCCAGCACTGACAGGGGTGGCACCGGGGAGCTGTTTTTT.

This chain links TRBV7-8 with TRBJ2-3; D is perhaps TRBD1 (6 bases). Germline V CDR1 and CDR2: SGHVS, FQNEAQ. Trimming removed 1 base from V and 6 bases from J, with 8 bases in between. The CDR3 has 13 residues. The CDR3 loop reads CASSLVRGDTQYF. CDR3 nucleotides: TGTGCCAGCAGCTTAGTAAGGGGGGATACGCAGTATTTT.

CDR3 nucleotide sequence: TGTGCCAGCAGCGTTCGGACAGGCCTCAGCACCATATATTTT. Protein sequence: CASSVRTGLSTIYF. The genes are TRBV11-1 and TRBJ1-3, with TRBD1 identical over 7 bases. Losses at the gene ends were 5 bases for V and 9 bases for J; bases not matched to a gene: 10. Germline CDR1 and CDR2: SGHAT and FQDESV (reference sequence). The CDR3 runs 14 residues.

This chain uses TRBV28 with TRBJ2-1, with 7 nucleotides matching TRBD2. Germline trimming cut 4 bases from V and 3 bases from J; bases unmatched to any gene: 12. Germline V CDR1 and CDR2: MDHEN, SYDVKM. The CDR3 sequence is 17 residues long. CDR3 amino acids: CASSSPGRASVYNEQFF. The CDR3 DNA reads TGTGCCAGCAGTTCCCCGGGGAGGGCCTCCGTCTACAATGAGCAGTTCTTC.

The chain uses TRBV4-1 and TRBJ2-1; no firm D call. CDR3 length: 15 residues. The ends were cut back, 1 base at V and 0 bases at J, with 7 bases in the middle. Germline assignment: CDR1 MGHRA and CDR2 YSYEKL. The CDR3 is CASSQGLDSYNEQFF. The CDR3 DNA sequence: TGCGCCAGCAGCCAAGGTCTAGACTCCTACAATGAGCAGTTCTTC.

The rearrangement joins TRBV5-4 to TRBJ2-7, with D possibly TRBD1 on 5 matching bases. Trimming shortened V by 4 bases and J by 1 base, and 24 bases separated the two germline ends. CDR1 and CDR2 (germline): SGHNT, YYREEE (reference sequence). The CDR3 loop spans 18 amino acids. This CDR3 is CASSSRRALGSGSYEQYF. DNA of the CDR3: TGTGCCAGCAGCAGTCGCCGAGCCTTAGGATCAGGGTCCTACGAGCAGTACTTC.